The clone carrying this TCR beta chain has a handful of counts. Its target is not known. These data are taken from a study of shared clonotypes between healthy human individuals. Study results and caveats: Naive CD4 clonotypes overlapped across a few donors at roughly 5.1%. Incomplete sequencing of sorted subsets was indicated by rarefaction despite large depth.

Recent vaccinations or acute infections were absent in the healthy HIV-negative adult donors. The CDR3 spans 14 residues. Germline CDR1 WNHNN, CDR2 SYGVQD (reference sequence). Trimming cost V 5 bases and J 8 bases; bases outside gene matches: 7. Clones were read by immunoSEQ multiplex PCR, and TCRdb kept only the in-frame ones, dropping some. The data hold 650,000 to 800,000 clones, with around 77% observed a single time. The sequence was collected from a woman aged 25 to 39 in good health. Sequencing used memory CD4+ T cells sorted from blood. Regarding subset: CD45RA-negative fraction. The V and J genes are TRBV10-1 and TRBJ2-1; 9 bases fit TRBD1. CDR3 in amino acids: CASSTGGQGDEQFF. The CDR3 region has the DNA TGCGCCAGCAGTACAGGGGGCCAAGGCGATGAGCAGTTCTTC.